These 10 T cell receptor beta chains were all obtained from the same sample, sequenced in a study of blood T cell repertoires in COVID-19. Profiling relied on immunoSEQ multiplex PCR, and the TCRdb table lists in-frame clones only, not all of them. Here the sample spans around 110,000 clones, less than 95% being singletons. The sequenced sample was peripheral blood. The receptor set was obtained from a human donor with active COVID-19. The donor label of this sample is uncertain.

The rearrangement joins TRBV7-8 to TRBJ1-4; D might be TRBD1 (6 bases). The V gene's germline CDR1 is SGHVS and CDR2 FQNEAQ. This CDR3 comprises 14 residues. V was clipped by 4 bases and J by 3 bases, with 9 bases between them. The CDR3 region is CASSSRGSNEKLFF. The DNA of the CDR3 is TGTGCCAGCAGCTCCAGGGGTTCTAATGAAAAACTGTTTTTT.

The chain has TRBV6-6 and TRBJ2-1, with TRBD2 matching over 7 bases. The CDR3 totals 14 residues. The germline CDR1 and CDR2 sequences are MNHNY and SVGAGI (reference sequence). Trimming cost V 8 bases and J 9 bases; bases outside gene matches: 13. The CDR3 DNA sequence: TGTGCCAGCTCCGGCGGGGGAGAAAGGGGTGAGCAGTTCTTC. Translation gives CASSGGGERGEQFF.

This CDR3 is CASSLVTGTSYNEQFF. In DNA form, the CDR3 reads TGTGCCAGCAGCTTGGTAACAGGCACTTCCTACAATGAGCAGTTCTTC. The chain couples TRBV5-5 to TRBJ2-1, with D possibly TRBD1 on 5 matching bases. The germline V and J ends were trimmed by 0 bases and 1 base, with 11 bases remaining between them. The CDR3 sequence is 16 residues long. Germline CDR1 is SGHKS and CDR2 is YYEKEE (reference sequence).

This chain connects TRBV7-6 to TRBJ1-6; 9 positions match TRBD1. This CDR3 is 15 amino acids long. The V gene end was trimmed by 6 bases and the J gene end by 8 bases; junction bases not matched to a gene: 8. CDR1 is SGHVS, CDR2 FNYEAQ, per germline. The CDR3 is CASSPRQGEDSPLHF. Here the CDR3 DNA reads TGTGCCAGCAGTCCTAGACAGGGGGAGGATTCACCCCTCCACTTT.

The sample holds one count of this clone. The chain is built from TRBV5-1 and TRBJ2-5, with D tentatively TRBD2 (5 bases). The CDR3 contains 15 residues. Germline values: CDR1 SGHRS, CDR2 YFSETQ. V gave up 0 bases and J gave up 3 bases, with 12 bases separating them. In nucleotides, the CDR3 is TGCGCCAGCAGCTTGGGAGGGCTATTGAAAGAGACCCAGTACTTC. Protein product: CASSLGGLLKETQYF. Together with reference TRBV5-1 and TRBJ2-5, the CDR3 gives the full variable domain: KAGVTQTPRYLIKTRGQQVTLSCSPISGHRSVSWYQQTPGQGLQFLFEYFSETQRNKGNFPGRFSGRQFSNSRSEMNVSTLELGDSALYLCASSLGGLLKETQYFGPGTRLLVL.

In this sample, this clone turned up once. CDR3 residues: CASSPVRAGELFF. The DNA for the CDR3 is TGTGCCAGCTCACCTGTCCGGGCCGGGGAGCTGTTTTTT. The gene calls are TRBV18 and TRBJ2-2; no reliable D call. Deletions cut 3 bases from V and 6 bases from J, with 8 bases between. The CDR3 is made up of 13 amino acids. Germline V gene sequence: CDR1 KGHSH, CDR2 LQKENI.

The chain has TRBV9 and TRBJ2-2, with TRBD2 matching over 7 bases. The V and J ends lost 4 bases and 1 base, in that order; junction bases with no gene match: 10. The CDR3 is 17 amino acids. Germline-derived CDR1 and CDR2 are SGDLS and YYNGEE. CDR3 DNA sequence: TGTGCCAGCAGCCCTGACTTCTGGGGGGGGAACACCGGGGAGCTGTTTTTT. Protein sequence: CASSPDFWGGNTGELFF.

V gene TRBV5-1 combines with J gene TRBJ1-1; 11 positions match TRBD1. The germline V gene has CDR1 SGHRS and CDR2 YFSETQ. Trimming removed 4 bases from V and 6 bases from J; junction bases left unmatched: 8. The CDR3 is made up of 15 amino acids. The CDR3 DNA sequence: TGCGCCAGCAGCGTTATGCTGGGACAGGGGGCTGAAGCTTTCTTT. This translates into CASSVMLGQGAEAFF. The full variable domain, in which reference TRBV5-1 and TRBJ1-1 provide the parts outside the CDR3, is KAGVTQTPRYLIKTRGQQVTLSCSPISGHRSVSWYQQTPGQGLQFLFEYFSETQRNKGNFPGRFSGRQFSNSRSEMNVSTLELGDSALYLCASSVMLGQGAEAFFGQGTRLTVV.

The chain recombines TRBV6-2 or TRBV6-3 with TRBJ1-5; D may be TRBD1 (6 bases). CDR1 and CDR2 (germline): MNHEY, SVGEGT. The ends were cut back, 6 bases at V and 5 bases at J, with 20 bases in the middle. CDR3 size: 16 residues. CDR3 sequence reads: CASSLDSAEGDQPQHF. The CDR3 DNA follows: TGTGCCAGCAGCCTGGACAGTGCAGAAGGTGATCAGCCCCAGCATTTT.

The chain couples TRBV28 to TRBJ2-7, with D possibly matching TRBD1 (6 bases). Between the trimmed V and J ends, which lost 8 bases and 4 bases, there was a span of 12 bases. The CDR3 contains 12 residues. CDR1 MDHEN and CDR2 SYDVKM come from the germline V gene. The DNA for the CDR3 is TGTGCCAGCGGAATTACAGGGTACGAGCAGTACTTC. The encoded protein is CASGITGYEQYF.